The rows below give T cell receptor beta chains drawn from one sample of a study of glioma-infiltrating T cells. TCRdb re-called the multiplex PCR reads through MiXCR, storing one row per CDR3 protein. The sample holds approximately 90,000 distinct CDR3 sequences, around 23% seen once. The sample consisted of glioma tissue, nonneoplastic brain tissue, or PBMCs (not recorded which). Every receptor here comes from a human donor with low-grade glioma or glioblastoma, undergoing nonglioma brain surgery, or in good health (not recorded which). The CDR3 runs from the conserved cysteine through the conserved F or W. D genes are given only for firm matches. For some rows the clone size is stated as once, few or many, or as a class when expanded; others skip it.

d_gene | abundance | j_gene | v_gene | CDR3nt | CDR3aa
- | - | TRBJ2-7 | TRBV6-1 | TGTGCCAGCAGTAAAGCCCCGGCGGGAAGGGGCGGCGAGCAGTACTTC | CASSKAPAGRGGEQYF
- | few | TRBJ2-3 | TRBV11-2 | TGTGCCAGCAGCCTAGTTGCGCGCACAAATACGCAGTATTTT | CASSLVARTNTQYF
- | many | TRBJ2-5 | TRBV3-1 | TGTGCCAGCAGCCTTTTCGGGACCCAGTACTTC | CASSLFGTQYF
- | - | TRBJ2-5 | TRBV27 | TGCGCCAGCAGTGTAACTAGCGAAGGGGGGGGGACCCAGTACTTC | CASSVTSEGGGTQYF
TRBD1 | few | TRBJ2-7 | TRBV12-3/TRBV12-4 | TGTGCCAGCAGTCCCTCCGGGACAGGGCCCCTGGAGCAGTACTTC | CASSPSGTGPLEQYF
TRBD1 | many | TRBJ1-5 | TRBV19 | TGTGCCAGTAGTCCGACAGGGGACAATCAGCCCCAGCATTTT | CASSPTGDNQPQHF
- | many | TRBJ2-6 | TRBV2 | TGTGCCAGCAGTAATCTGGGGACTGCCCCCTCTGGGGCCAACGTCCTGACTTTC | CASSNLGTAPSGANVLTF
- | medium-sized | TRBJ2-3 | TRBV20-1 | TGCAGTGCTAGAGGTGGGCCAGATACGCAGTATTTT | CSARGGPDTQYF
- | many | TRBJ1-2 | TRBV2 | TGTGCCAGCCCGAAGGGAAATTCGCCGGACTATGGCTACACCTTC | CASPKGNSPDYGYTF
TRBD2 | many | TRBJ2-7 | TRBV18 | TGTGCCAGCTCACCGACTAGCGGGAGTACCTACGAGCAGTACTTC | CASSPTSGSTYEQYF
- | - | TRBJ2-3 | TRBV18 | TGTGCCAGCTCACCACCGGGGGGGGACACAGATACGCGGTATTTT | CASSPPGGDTDTRYF
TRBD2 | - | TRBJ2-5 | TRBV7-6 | TGTGCCAGCAGCGCGGGGGTCCCAGAGACCCAGTACTTC | CASSAGVPETQYF
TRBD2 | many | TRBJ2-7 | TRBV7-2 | TGTGCCAGCAGCGCGACACTAGCGGGGGGCACCTACGAGCAGTACTTC | CASSATLAGGTYEQYF
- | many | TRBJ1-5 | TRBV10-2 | TGCGCCAGCAGTGGTCCGGGATCCAATCAGCCCCAGCATTTT | CASSGPGSNQPQHF
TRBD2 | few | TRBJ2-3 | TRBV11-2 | TGTGCCAGCAGCTTAGTAGCGGGGAAGAGCACAGATACGCAGTATTTT | CASSLVAGKSTDTQYF
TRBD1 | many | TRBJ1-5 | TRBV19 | TGTGCCAGTAGACAGGGACAGAAGAATCAGCCCCAGCATTTT | CASRQGQKNQPQHF
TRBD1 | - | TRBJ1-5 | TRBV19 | TGTGCCAGTAAATCTTTTTACGGGACAGGGGTAGGTCAGCCCCAGCATTTT | CASKSFYGTGVGQPQHF
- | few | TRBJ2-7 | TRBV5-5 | TGTGCCAGCAGTCGACAGGCCGGTGGCTACGAGCAGTACTTC | CASSRQAGGYEQYF
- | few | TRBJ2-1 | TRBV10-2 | TGCGCCAGCAGTCCCCCGCGGGAAAACTCGTTCTTC | CASSPPRENSFF
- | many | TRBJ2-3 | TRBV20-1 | TGCAGTGCCCCGGGACTCCTCACAGATACGCAGTATTTT | CSAPGLLTDTQYF
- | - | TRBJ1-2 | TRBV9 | TGTGCCAGCAGCGTATCGACAGGCTATGGCTACACCTTC | CASSVSTGYGYTF
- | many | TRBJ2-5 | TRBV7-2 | TGTGCCAGCAGCCAGACTAGGTCGCGAGAGACCCAGTACTTC | CASSQTRSRETQYF
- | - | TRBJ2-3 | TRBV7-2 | TGTGCCAGCAGCTCTAACGGACTACCCACAGATACGCAGTATTTT | CASSSNGLPTDTQYF
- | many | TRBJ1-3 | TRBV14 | TGTGCCAGCAGCCACAGGGGCGGCTCTGGAAACACCATATATTTT | CASSHRGGSGNTIYF
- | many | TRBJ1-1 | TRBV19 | TGTGCCAGTAGTATTTCGGTGGTGAACACTGAAGCTTTCTTT | CASSISVVNTEAFF
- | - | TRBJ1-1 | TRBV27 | TGTGCCGGCAGTTTAGCGTGGTCGATTACTGAAGCTTTCTTT | CAGSLAWSITEAFF
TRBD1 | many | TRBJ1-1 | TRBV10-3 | TGTGCCATCAGTGAGGACAAACAGGGGGCTCGGAACACTGAAGCTTTCTTT | CAISEDKQGARNTEAFF
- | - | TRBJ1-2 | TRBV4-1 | TGCGCCAGCAGCCAAGTAGGGGCCTATGGCTACACCTTC | CASSQVGAYGYTF
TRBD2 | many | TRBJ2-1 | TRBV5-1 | TGCGCCAGCAGCTTACTAGCGGGGGGGGGTAATGAGCAGTTCTTC | CASSLLAGGGNEQFF
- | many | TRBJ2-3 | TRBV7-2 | TGTGCCAGCAGCTTTGGAACCGGAGTAAGGGATACGCAGTATTTT | CASSFGTGVRDTQYF
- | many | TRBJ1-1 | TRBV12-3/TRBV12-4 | TGTGCCAGCAGCCTCGGGGCCGGGACTGAAGCTTTCTTT | CASSLGAGTEAFF
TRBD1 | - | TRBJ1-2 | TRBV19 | TGTGCCAGTAGTATTGGGGGACAGCAACGCTATGGCCACACCTTC | CASSIGGQQRYGHTF